This T cell receptor beta chain was captured in a study of shared clonotypes between healthy human individuals. Worth noting for this clone: Its target is not known.

From germline, CDR1 is MDHEN and CDR2 SYDVKM. The V and J ends lost 8 bases and 1 base, in that order; junction bases with no gene match: 5. This CDR3 spans 14 amino acids. Division of CD4+ cells produced a CD45RA+ naive subset and a CD45RA-negative memory subset. Study-level findings and limits: It was the non-shared clonotypes that had lower generation probabilities than clonotypes shared by all four donors.

Profiled with immunoSEQ multiplex PCR; TCRdb holds only in-frame clones, not every one. The profile covers more than 1.2 million clones, with 97% to 99% appearing a single time and approximately 0.4% taken by the ten largest. This chain connects TRBV28 to TRBJ2-3, with 8 bases matching TRBD1. Sequenced: naive CD4+ T cells sorted from blood. As for subset: CD45RA+ positively selected. The TCR comes from a man between 25 and 39 years old in good health. The CDR3 DNA reads TGTGCCAGCGTTGCGACAGGGGGCACAGATACGCAGTATTTT. This translates into CASVATGGTDTQYF. Full variable domain (missing parts from reference TRBV28 and TRBJ2-3): DVKVTQSSRYLVKRTGEKVFLECVQDMDHENMFWYRQDPGLGLRLIYFSYDVKMKEKGDIPEGYSVSREKKERFSLILESASTNQTSMYLCASVATGGTDTQYFGPGTRLTVL.